Shown below are 7 T cell receptor beta chains from a single sample sequenced in a study of T cell repertoires in cytomegalovirus infection. TCRdb reprocessed the reads via MiXCR and lists one record per CDR3 protein. The sample carries 80,000 or so distinct CDR3 sequences, more than 20% recorded once. Antigens of these TCRs are unknown. This specimen consisted of CD8+ T cells from cultured PBMCs, obtained from culture after CMV antigen stimulation. These receptors came from a human donor in good health (CMV status not recorded). Some clones in this sample may be carry-over from other donors' samples.

The chain employs TRBV20-1 and TRBJ2-1; 13 bases map to TRBD2. V lost 5 bases and J lost 5; bases outside the gene matches: 3. Germline V gene sequence: CDR1 DFQATT, CDR2 SNEGSKA (reference sequence). The CDR3 extends over 14 amino acids. The CDR3 DNA follows: TGCAGTGCTGGGACTAGCGGGACCGACAATGAGCAGTTCTTC. Translating gives CSAGTSGTDNEQFF.

In this sample, this clonotype turned up a few times. The chain has TRBV12-3 or TRBV12-4 and TRBJ1-3; D is ambiguous. V lost 8 bases to trimming and J lost 8 bases, with 22 bases between them. The CDR3 consists of 15 residues. CDR3 region: CASGEVGQRRDTIYF. CDR3 in DNA: TGTGCCAGCGGGGAGGTGGGCCAACGCCGAGACACCATATATTTT.

This clonotype was seen a few times. The rearrangement uses TRBV7-9 and TRBJ2-1; the D call may be TRBD1 or TRBD2 (5 bases each). V was cut by 5 bases and J by 6 bases, with 17 bases left in between. The germline V gene encodes CDR1 SEHNR and CDR2 FQNEAQ (reference sequence). The CDR3 is 15 amino acids. The CDR3 loop reads CASSPRDARVNEQFF. The CDR3 DNA reads as TGTGCCAGCAGCCCGAGGGACGCCAGGGTCAATGAGCAGTTCTTC.

The chain couples TRBV7-6 to TRBJ2-7, with no clear D. The CDR3 is 15 amino acids. The germline V gene has CDR1 SGHVS and CDR2 FNYEAQ. V gave up 1 base and J gave up 0 bases, with 10 bases separating them. The CDR3: CASSLEESHSYEQYF. CDR3 sequence (DNA): TGTGCCAGCAGCTTAGAGGAGTCTCACTCCTACGAGCAGTACTTC.

The J gene is TRBJ1-6, the V gene TRBV20-1, with a tentative D call TRBD1 (5 bases). This CDR3 has 15 residues. The V end was cut by 0 bases, the J end by 8 bases, with 14 bases between. Germline V lookup: CDR1 DFQATT, CDR2 SNEGSKA (reference sequence). CDR3 in amino acids: CSARDPPGRDSPLHF. CDR3 nucleotides: TGCAGTGCTAGAGATCCCCCAGGGAGAGATTCACCCCTCCACTTT.

This clonotype has a count of ten or more. The J gene is TRBJ2-2, the V gene TRBV7-2; a possible D gene is TRBD2 (7 bases). The CDR3 runs to 17 residues. V was cut by 0 bases and J by 7 bases, with 18 bases left in between. Germline V lookup: CDR1 SGHTA, CDR2 FQGNSA. The CDR3 nucleotides read TGTGCCAGCAGCTTAGCGTCGCGGGGGCCGGGGAGCGGGGAGCTGTTTTTT. Protein sequence: CASSLASRGPGSGELFF.

V and J are TRBV2 and TRBJ2-3; perhaps TRBD2 as D (5 bases). Germline V CDR1 and CDR2: SNHLY, FYNNEI. Trimming removed 6 bases at V and 5 bases at J, with 6 bases between. This CDR3 contains 11 residues. The CDR3 loop reads CASRGEDTQYF. The CDR3 DNA is TGTGCCAGCAGGGGAGAAGATACGCAGTATTTT.